The clone carrying this T cell receptor (beta chain) was observed a single time. Its antigen is as yet unknown. Germline V gene sequence: CDR1 MDHEN, CDR2 SYDVKM. V lost 2 bases and J lost 0, with 9 bases in between. CDR3 size: 15 residues. This entry belongs to a study of T cell responses to AZD1222 COVID-19 vaccine. Looking at the study overall: Analysis merged second doses at about 4 or about 12 weeks.

General study results and limits: Donors were largely white British and mainly female; clonal diversity was possibly underestimated. Spike-specific TCR breadth and depth both grew after two AZD1222 doses.

Using immunoSEQ multiplex PCR, the repertoire was profiled, and TCRdb retains in-frame clones only, with some absent. Of 150,000 to 180,000 clones in the sample, around nine tenths were seen once. The sample here was peripheral blood, taken on day 0 of AZD1222 vaccination. The receptor was derived from an adult in good health. The rearrangement joins TRBV28 to TRBJ2-3; unclear D gene. In DNA, the CDR3 is TGTGCCAGCAGTTTAGGCGGCACTAGCACAGATACGCAGTATTTT. Residues: CASSLGGTSTDTQYF.